Listed below are T cell receptor beta chains from one sample, sequenced in a study of regulatory T cells in long-lasting Graves disease. In TCRdb, the multiplex PCR reads were re-called with MiXCR into one record per CDR3 protein. Seen here are about 430,000 distinct CDR3 sequences, roughly 21% observed once, and the top ten hold roughly an eighth. The source was peripheral blood mononuclear cells (PBMCs), collected when the disease was refractory, from a patient treated with antithyroid drugs. The receptors here all came from a female donor with Graves disease. CDR3s include the opening cysteine and the closing phenylalanine or tryptophan. Part of the rows lack a size; the others show once, few, many or a class for expanded clones.

abundance	v_gene	j_gene	CDR3aa
few	TRBV5-6	TRBJ2-5	CASSLTDRGTQYF
many	TRBV7-3	TRBJ2-2	CASSLLGGGELFF
few	TRBV10-3	TRBJ1-3	CAAHGRRSGNTIYF
few	TRBV7-9	TRBJ2-7	CASSSDGEQYF
few	TRBV5-1	TRBJ1-5	CASSLLGAGLDQPQHF
many	TRBV20-1	TRBJ1-2	CSSGTDGYTF
many	TRBV12-3/TRBV12-4	TRBJ2-7	CASSRHGGEQYF
.	TRBV7-3	TRBJ2-2	CASGGGRGGGELFF
.	TRBV5-5	TRBJ2-6	CASSPTGAVSGANVLTF
many	TRBV28	TRBJ1-1	CASSLSFPTGLAFF
many	TRBV7-2	TRBJ1-1	CASSRGWGRTEAFF
.	TRBV2	TRBJ2-1	CASSDSGLSANEQFF
many	TRBV2	TRBJ2-5	CATTSGVPFQETQYF
.	TRBV4-2	TRBJ2-7	CASSQDLWDSYEQYF
many	TRBV6-1	TRBJ1-2	CASTPGQGGGYTF
many	TRBV6-5	TRBJ1-2	CASSYSSSSAGYTF
.	TRBV6-1	.	CASSELVTSGSGEQFF